The 20 T cell receptor beta chains below were found in one sample sequenced in a study of blood T cell repertoires in COVID-19. Here immunoSEQ multiplex PCR was the method, and the copy in TCRdb shows in-frame clones only, minus some. The sample lists approximately 200,000 clones, 87% seen once, with approximately 6.2% in the top ten. The specimen was peripheral blood. Every receptor here comes from a man aged 55-75 years who had recovered from COVID-19.

This chain's CDR3 is CASSISDTQYF. CDR3 in DNA: TGTGCCAGTAGTATCTCAGATACGCAGTATTTT. V gene TRBV19 combines with J gene TRBJ2-3; the D is unclear. Germline CDR1 and CDR2: LNHDA and SQIVND (reference sequence). Trimming took off 3 bases at V and 4 bases at J, with 2 bases between the two ends. The CDR3 extends over 11 amino acids.

This clone was seen a handful of times. This chain joins TRBV3-1 (or the pseudogene TRBV3-2) and TRBJ1-1; D gene unclear. CDR1 and CDR2 from the germline V gene are LGHDT and YNNKEL (reference sequence). The CDR3 is 12 amino acids. Trimming took 2 bases from V and 2 from J, leaving 3 bases between them. The chain's CDR3 is CASSQLNTEAFF. CDR3 nucleotide sequence: TGTGCCAGCAGCCAATTAAACACTGAAGCTTTCTTT.

The chain employs TRBV5-6 and TRBJ1-2, with 11 bases lining up with TRBD1. CDR1 is SGHDT, CDR2 YYEEEE, per germline. Germline trimming cut 4 bases from V and 7 bases from J; bases unmatched to any gene: 6. This CDR3 has 14 amino acids. CDR3 bases: TGTGCCAGCAGCCCCGGACAGGGGGCTGGTGGCTACACCTTC. Encoded protein: CASSPGQGAGGYTF.

This sequence joins TRBV27 and TRBJ2-7, with 10 bases that match TRBD1. CDR1 is MNHEY and CDR2 is SMNVEV in the germline V gene (reference sequence). V lost 2 bases and J lost 4; bases outside the gene matches: 5. This CDR3 contains 15 residues. The CDR3 spells CASSLRGTGAYEQYF. The CDR3 DNA sequence: TGTGCCAGCAGTTTAAGAGGGACAGGGGCTTACGAGCAGTACTTC.

The rearrangement uses TRBV28 and TRBJ2-7; TRBD1 might be the D (6 bases). V lost 7 bases and J 3 bases, leaving 16 bases between the germline ends. Germline assignment: CDR1 MDHEN and CDR2 SYDVKM. The CDR3 length is 14 residues. The CDR3 protein is CASTLGGPFYEQYF. DNA of the CDR3: TGTGCCAGCACCCTAGGGGGACCTTTCTACGAGCAGTACTTC.

This chain connects TRBV12-3 or TRBV12-4 to TRBJ1-1; no clear D gene. This CDR3 contains 12 residues. The germline V and J ends were trimmed by 10 bases and 3 bases, with 12 bases remaining between them. The CDR3 sequence is CATSIRDTEAFF. The CDR3 coding sequence is TGTGCCACCTCGATACGAGACACTGAAGCTTTCTTT.

The chain uses TRBV6-6 and TRBJ1-3; perhaps TRBD1 as D (5 bases). The CDR3 covers 14 residues. V dropped 5 bases and J dropped 7 bases, with 15 bases sitting between them. Germline V gene sequence: CDR1 MNHNY, CDR2 SVGAGI (reference sequence). For the CDR3, the DNA is TGTGCCAGCAGTCCGGACTCCCGGGGGAACACCATATATTTT. It is translated as CASSPDSRGNTIYF.

The rearrangement uses TRBV10-3 and TRBJ1-5; D not resolved. Germline V lookup: CDR1 ENHRY, CDR2 SYGVKD. Trimming pared 0 bases from V and 7 bases from J, leaving 7 bases between. The CDR3 totals 13 residues. In DNA, the CDR3 is TGTGCCATCAGTGAGTCGTCAGGCCAGCCCCAGCATTTT. This translates into CAISESSGQPQHF.

V usage is TRBV6-5 and J usage is TRBJ1-1; D gene unclear. V was cut by 0 bases and J by 4 bases, with 9 bases left in between. The germline gives CDR1 MNHEY, CDR2 SVGAGI. This CDR3 has 14 residues. The CDR3, as DNA: TGTGCCAGCAGTTACTCGAGGGCGCCCACTGAAGCTTTCTTT. Amino acids: CASSYSRAPTEAFF.

The gene calls are TRBV7-9 and TRBJ2-5; D gene ambiguous. Germline CDR1 SEHNR, CDR2 FQNEAQ (reference sequence). The CDR3 is 12 residues long. V dropped 3 bases and J dropped 5 bases, with 7 bases sitting between them. CDR3 protein: CASSFLIETQYF. In DNA, the CDR3 is TGTGCCAGCAGCTTCTTAATTGAGACCCAGTACTTC.

In its sample, this clone was seen many times. V is TRBV2 and J is TRBJ1-1; D is perhaps TRBD1 (6 bases). Germline V gives CDR1 SNHLY, CDR2 FYNNEI. Between the trimmed V and J ends, which lost 11 bases and 1 base, there was a span of 8 bases. The CDR3 consists of 11 residues. The CDR3 nucleotides read TGTGCCCAGGGGAAGAACACTGAAGCTTTCTTT. This sequence encodes CAQGKNTEAFF. The variable domain in full, completed from reference TRBV2 and TRBJ1-1, reads EPEVTQTPSHQVTQMGQEVILRCVPISNHLYFYWYRQILGQKVEFLVSFYNNEISEKSEIFDDQFSVERPDGSNFTLKIRSTKLEDSAMYFCAQGKNTEAFFGQGTRLTVV.

This chain connects TRBV7-2 to TRBJ2-5; D remains ambiguous. The CDR3 has 13 residues. V was cut by 7 bases and J by 2 bases, with 11 bases left in between. Germline V gene lookup returns CDR1 SGHTA and CDR2 FQGNSA. The CDR3: CASIRSPQETQYF. As DNA, the CDR3 is TGTGCCAGCATCAGATCCCCACAAGAGACCCAGTACTTC.

The V and J genes are TRBV30 and TRBJ2-5; a weak D match, TRBD2 (5 bases). Trimming removed 3 bases at V and 1 base at J, with 9 bases between. CDR3 size: 13 residues. Germline CDR1 and CDR2: GTSNPN and SVGIG (reference sequence). CDR3 coding DNA: TGTGCCTGGAGGACTATGTCCCAAGAGACCCAGTACTTC. It codes for CAWRTMSQETQYF.

The chain carries TRBV28 and TRBJ2-7; D call uncertain. V was cut by 2 bases and J by 1 base, with 3 bases left in between. CDR1 is MDHEN, CDR2 SYDVKM, per germline. This CDR3 contains 12 residues. In DNA, the CDR3 is TGTGCCAGCAGTTTAGAGTCCTACGAGCAGTACTTC. This sequence encodes CASSLESYEQYF. Variable domain in full (rest from reference TRBV28 and TRBJ2-7): DVKVTQSSRYLVKRTGEKVFLECVQDMDHENMFWYRQDPGLGLRLIYFSYDVKMKEKGDIPEGYSVSREKKERFSLILESASTNQTSMYLCASSLESYEQYFGPGTRLTVT.

This chain joins TRBV15 and TRBJ2-5; maybe TRBD1 (6 bases). The V gene's germline CDR1 is LNHNV and CDR2 YYDKDF (reference sequence). Trimming took 8 bases from V and 0 from J, leaving 10 bases between them. The CDR3 extends over 13 amino acids. The CDR3 region has the DNA TGTGCCACCGGACAGAAGTACCAAGAGACCCAGTACTTC. It encodes CATGQKYQETQYF.

The chain joins TRBV5-1 to TRBJ1-1, with D perhaps TRBD1 (6 bases). This CDR3 spans 15 amino acids. Germline V gene lookup returns CDR1 SGHRS and CDR2 YFSETQ. Trimming removed 3 bases from V and 4 bases from J, with 16 bases in between. CDR3: CASSYPSTGSTEAFF. The CDR3, as DNA: TGCGCCAGCAGCTACCCCTCTACAGGGAGCACTGAAGCTTTCTTT.

This chain connects TRBV9 to TRBJ1-1, with TRBD1 identical over 7 bases. The CDR3 covers 12 residues. Trimming at V came to 4 bases and at J to 6 bases, leaving 3 bases not matched to a gene. Looked up from germline, CDR1 is SGDLS and CDR2 is YYNGEE. CDR3 loop: CASSPGGAEAFF. The CDR3 DNA reads as TGTGCCAGCAGCCCAGGGGGAGCTGAAGCTTTCTTT.

This rearrangement joins TRBV20-1 to TRBJ2-1, with 8 positions matching TRBD2. Germline CDR1 DFQATT, CDR2 SNEGSKA (reference sequence). This CDR3 comprises 13 residues. Germline trimming cut 3 bases from V and 3 bases from J; bases unmatched to any gene: 1. CDR3 bases: TGCAGTGCTAGTAGCGGGGTCTACAATGAGCAGTTCTTC. Its translation is CSASSGVYNEQFF.

The chain's CDR3 is CASSQSTRSSYNEQFF. For the CDR3, the DNA is TGTGCCAGCAGTCAGTCCACCCGGAGCTCCTACAATGAGCAGTTCTTC. J is TRBJ2-1 and V is TRBV7-2, with no clear D. Trimming took off 6 bases at V and 0 bases at J, with 15 bases between the two ends. CDR1 and CDR2 (germline): SGHTA, FQGNSA. CDR3 size: 16 residues. Drawing the rest from reference TRBV7-2 and TRBJ2-1, the complete variable domain is GAGVSQSPSNKVTEKGKDVELRCDPISGHTALYWYRQSLGQGLEFLIYFQGNSAPDKSGLPSDRFSAERTGGSVSTLTIQRTQQEDSAVYLCASSQSTRSSYNEQFFGPGTRLTVL.

This chain connects TRBV3-1 (or the pseudogene TRBV3-2) to TRBJ2-3; D gene uncertain. The CDR3 covers 14 residues. The germline V and J ends were trimmed by 4 bases and 2 bases, with 10 bases remaining between them. Per the germline V gene, CDR1 is LGHDT and CDR2 is YNNKEL (reference sequence). As DNA, the CDR3 is TGTGCCAGCAGCCCCTGGGCCCACACAGATACGCAGTATTTT. Translated: CASSPWAHTDTQYF.